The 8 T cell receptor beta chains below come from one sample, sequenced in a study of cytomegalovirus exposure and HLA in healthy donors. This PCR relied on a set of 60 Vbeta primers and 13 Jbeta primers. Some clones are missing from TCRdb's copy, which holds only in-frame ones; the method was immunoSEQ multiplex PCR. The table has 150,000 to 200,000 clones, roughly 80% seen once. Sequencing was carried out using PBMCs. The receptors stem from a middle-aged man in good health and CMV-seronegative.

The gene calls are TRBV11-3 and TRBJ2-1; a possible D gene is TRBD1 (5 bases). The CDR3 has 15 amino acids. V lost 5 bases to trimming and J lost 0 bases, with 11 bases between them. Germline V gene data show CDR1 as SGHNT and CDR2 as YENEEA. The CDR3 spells CASSLTGDSYNEQFF. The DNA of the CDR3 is TGTGCCAGCAGCCTCACAGGTGACTCCTACAATGAGCAGTTCTTC.

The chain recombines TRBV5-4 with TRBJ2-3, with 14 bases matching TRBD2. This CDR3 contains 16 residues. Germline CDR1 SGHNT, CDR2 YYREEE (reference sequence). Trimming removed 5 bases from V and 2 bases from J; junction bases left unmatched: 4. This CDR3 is CASSSGLAGDTDTQYF. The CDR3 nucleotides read TGTGCCAGCAGTTCGGGACTAGCGGGGGACACAGATACGCAGTATTTT. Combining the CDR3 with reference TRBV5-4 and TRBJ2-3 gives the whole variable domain ETGVTQSPTHLIKTRGQQVTLRCSSQSGHNTVSWYQQALGQGPQFIFQYYREEENGRGNFPPRFSGLQFPNYSSELNVNALELDDSALYLCASSSGLAGDTDTQYFGPGTRLTVL.

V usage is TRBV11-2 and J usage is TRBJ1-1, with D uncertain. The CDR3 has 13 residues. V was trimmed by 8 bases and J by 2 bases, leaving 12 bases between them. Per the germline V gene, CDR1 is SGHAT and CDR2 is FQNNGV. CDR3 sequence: CASAKRENTEAFF. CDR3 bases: TGTGCCAGCGCTAAGAGGGAAAACACTGAAGCTTTCTTT.

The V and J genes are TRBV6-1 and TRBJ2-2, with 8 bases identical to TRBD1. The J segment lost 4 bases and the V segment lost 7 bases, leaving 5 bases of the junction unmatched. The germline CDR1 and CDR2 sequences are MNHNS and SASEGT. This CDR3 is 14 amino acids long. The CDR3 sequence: CASKLDRGTGELFF. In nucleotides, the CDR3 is TGTGCCAGCAAATTAGACAGGGGCACCGGGGAGCTGTTTTTT.

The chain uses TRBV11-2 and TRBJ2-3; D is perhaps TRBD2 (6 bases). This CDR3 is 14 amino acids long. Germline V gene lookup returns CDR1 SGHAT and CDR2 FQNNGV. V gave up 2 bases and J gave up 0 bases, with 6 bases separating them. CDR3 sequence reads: CASSLTSSTDTQYF. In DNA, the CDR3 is TGTGCCAGCAGCTTAACTAGCAGCACAGATACGCAGTATTTT. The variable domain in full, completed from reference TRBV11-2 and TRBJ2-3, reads EAGVAQSPRYKIIEKRQSVAFWCNPISGHATLYWYQQILGQGPKLLIQFQNNGVVDDSQLPKDRFSAERLKGVDSTLKIQPAKLEDSAVYLCASSLTSSTDTQYFGPGTRLTVL.

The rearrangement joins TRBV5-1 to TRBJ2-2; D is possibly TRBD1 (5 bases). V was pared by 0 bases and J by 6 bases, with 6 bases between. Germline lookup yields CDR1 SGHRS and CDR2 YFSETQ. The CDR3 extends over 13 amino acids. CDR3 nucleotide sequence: TGCGCCAGCAGCTTGGAGGGGCCCGGGGAGCTGTTTTTT. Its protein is CASSLEGPGELFF.

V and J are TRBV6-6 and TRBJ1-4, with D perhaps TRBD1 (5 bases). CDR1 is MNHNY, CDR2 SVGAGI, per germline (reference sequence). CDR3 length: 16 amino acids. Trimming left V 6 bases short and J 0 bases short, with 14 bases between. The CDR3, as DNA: TGTGCCAGCAGAGAACCGACAGCCGCAACTAATGAAAAACTGTTTTTT. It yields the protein CASREPTAATNEKLFF.

As DNA, the CDR3 is TGTGCCAGCTCACCGTGGGGGGGGAGCTCCTACAATGAGCAGTTCTTC. Translated, it gives CASSPWGGSSYNEQFF. This chain uses TRBV18 with TRBJ2-1, with 7 bases fitting TRBD2. The CDR3 totals 16 residues. CDR1 KGHSH and CDR2 LQKENI come from the germline V gene. V shed 3 bases and J 0 bases; nucleotides not matched to a gene: 5.